Following are 30 T cell receptor beta chains from one sample sequenced in a study of blood T cell repertoires in COVID-19. The repertoire was sequenced with immunoSEQ multiplex PCR; TCRdb's copy has only in-frame clones and lacks some. The sample lists about 300,000 clones; roughly nine tenths were seen once. The sequenced sample was PBMCs or T cells enriched from blood (not recorded which). The receptors were gathered from a woman in her twenties or thirties who had recovered from COVID-19.

J is TRBJ2-1 and V is TRBV29-1, with TRBD2 matching over 13 bases. Germline CDR1 is SQVTM and CDR2 is ANQGSEA. The V and J ends lost 6 bases and 0 bases, in that order; junction bases with no gene match: 14. The CDR3 runs to 19 residues. This CDR3 is CSVRRPGLAGPSSYNEQFF. The CDR3 DNA reads TGCAGCGTGCGGAGACCGGGACTAGCGGGGCCGAGCTCCTACAATGAGCAGTTCTTC.

This chain joins TRBV12-3 or TRBV12-4 and TRBJ2-5; unclear D gene. The CDR3 covers 13 residues. V gave up 6 bases and J gave up 4 bases, with 12 bases separating them. The CDR3 sequence is CASSLAQLETQYF. Written as DNA, the CDR3 is TGTGCCAGCAGCCTCGCCCAACTAGAGACCCAGTACTTC.

This clone was seen only once. The genes are TRBV5-4 and TRBJ1-1; D gene uncertain. The CDR3 totals 14 residues. Trimming stripped 0 bases from V and 7 bases from J, with 13 bases between. Per germline, CDR1 SGHNT and CDR2 YYREEE (reference sequence). The CDR3 region has the DNA TGTGCCAGCAGCTTGGAGGGCGGGTCCGGTGAAGCTTTCTTT. It yields the protein CASSLEGGSGEAFF.

The V gene is TRBV15, the J gene TRBJ1-2; a possible D gene is TRBD1 (5 bases). This CDR3 is built from 13 residues. V lost 3 bases and J 9 bases, leaving 14 bases between the germline ends. Germline values: CDR1 LNHNV, CDR2 YYDKDF (reference sequence). The CDR3 is CATSRIGGLSYTF. DNA of the CDR3: TGTGCCACCAGCAGGATCGGGGGATTGAGCTACACCTTC.

A word on this clone: This specimen includes other DNA sequences encoding the same CDR3. This chain links TRBV30 with TRBJ1-1; D is possibly TRBD1 (6 bases). The CDR3 is 13 residues long. The V gene lost 4 bases and the J gene lost 4 bases, with 13 bases spanning the gap. Per the germline V gene, CDR1 is GTSNPN and CDR2 is SVGIG (reference sequence). CDR3 residues: CAWTQGLGTEAFF. In DNA form, the CDR3 reads TGTGCCTGGACCCAGGGGTTAGGCACTGAAGCTTTCTTT. The whole variable domain, filled in from reference TRBV30 and TRBJ1-1, reads SQTIHQWPATLVQPVGSPLSLECTVEGTSNPNLYWYRQAAGRGLQLLFYSVGIGQISSEVPQNLSASRPQDRQFILSSKKLLLSDSGFYLCAWTQGLGTEAFFGQGTRLTVV.

This chain uses TRBV6-6 with TRBJ1-5; 9 nucleotides match TRBD1. With 6 bases clipped from V and 0 bases from J, the junction kept 6 bases outside the gene matches. Germline V gene sequence: CDR1 MNHNY, CDR2 SVGAGI (reference sequence). The CDR3 is 16 residues long. The CDR3, as DNA: TGTGCCAGCAGCCCTAGACAGGGGGTTAGCAATCAGCCCCAGCATTTT. It codes for CASSPRQGVSNQPQHF.

The chain joins TRBV9 to TRBJ2-5; 8 bases are shared with TRBD1. CDR1 is SGDLS, CDR2 YYNGEE, per germline. V lost 4 bases to trimming and J lost 4 bases; unmatched junction nucleotides: 6. The CDR3 is 14 residues long. In DNA form, the CDR3 reads TGTGCCAGCAGCTCCCAGGGGGCGAGAGAGACCCAGTACTTC. Its protein is CASSSQGARETQYF. Full variable domain (outside the CDR3, taken from reference TRBV9 and TRBJ2-5): DSGVTQTPKHLITATGQRVTLRCSPRSGDLSVYWYQQSLDQGLQFLIQYYNGEERAKGNILERFSAQQFPDLHSELNLSSLELGDSALYFCASSSQGARETQYFGPGTRLLVL.

The chain couples TRBV7-3 to TRBJ2-3, with 13 bases identical to TRBD2. The V gene end was trimmed by 5 bases and the J gene end by 1 base; junction bases not matched to a gene: 3. The length of the CDR3 is 16 residues. CDR1 SGHTA and CDR2 FQGTGA come from the germline V gene. Here the CDR3 DNA reads TGTGCCAGCAGCCCACTAGCGGGGGGGGGCACAGATACGCAGTATTTT. Its translation: CASSPLAGGGTDTQYF.

This clone was seen once. The sample has other DNA sequences that encode this CDR3 too. The chain is built from TRBV18 and TRBJ1-5; the match to TRBD1 covers 8 bases. Trimming took 3 bases from V and 4 from J; bases not matched to a gene: 2. The CDR3 sequence is 14 residues long. Germline assignment: CDR1 KGHSH and CDR2 LQKENI. The CDR3 reads CASSPGQGNQPQHF. In DNA form, the CDR3 reads TGTGCCAGCTCACCCGGACAGGGTAATCAGCCCCAGCATTTT. Using reference TRBV18 and TRBJ1-5 for the parts outside the CDR3, the full variable domain is NAGVMQNPRHLVRRRGQEARLRCSPMKGHSHVYWYRQLPEEGLKFMVYLQKENIIDESGMPKERFSAEFPKEGPSILRIQQVVRGDSAAYFCASSPGQGNQPQHFGDGTRLSIL.

The gene calls are TRBV5-8 and TRBJ1-1, with a weak D call TRBD1 (6 bases). CDR1 and CDR2 from the germline V gene are SGHTS and YDEGEE. Between the trimmed V and J ends, which lost 1 base and 4 bases, there was a span of 11 bases. The CDR3 is 14 residues long. The CDR3 protein is CASSLRGAFTEAFF. CDR3 sequence (DNA): TGTGCCAGCAGCTTGCGGGGGGCTTTCACTGAAGCTTTCTTT.

The chain has TRBV5-1 and TRBJ2-1; no definite D call. The germline gives CDR1 SGHRS, CDR2 YFSETQ. V was clipped by 3 bases and J by 8 bases, with 9 bases between them. This CDR3 has 12 amino acids. Here the CDR3 reads CASSSTTYEQFF. The DNA for the CDR3 is TGCGCCAGCAGCTCCACTACCTATGAGCAGTTCTTC.

CDR3 DNA: TGCGCCAGCAGCGAAGACAGGGTTTCTTTGTGGCCCCTCCACTTT. This encodes CASSEDRVSLWPLHF. This chain uses TRBV5-1 with TRBJ1-6; 7 nucleotides line up with TRBD1. V was pared by 4 bases and J by 13 bases, with 14 bases of the junction left unmatched. The CDR3 totals 15 residues. CDR1 is SGHRS, CDR2 YFSETQ, per germline.

The DNA for the CDR3 is TGTGCCAGCAGCTTAGGGGCAGGGCGGACCGGGGAGCTGTTTTTT. Translating it yields CASSLGAGRTGELFF. This rearrangement joins TRBV7-8 to TRBJ2-2, with D maybe TRBD1 (5 bases). Trimming removed 1 base from V and 5 bases from J, with 11 bases in between. CDR1 is SGHVS and CDR2 is FQNEAQ in the germline V gene. The CDR3 length is 15 residues.

The chain recombines TRBV5-1 with TRBJ2-2; D may be TRBD1 (6 bases). This CDR3 has 16 amino acids. The V and J ends lost 2 bases and 0 bases respectively, with 11 bases between them. Germline CDR1 SGHRS, CDR2 YFSETQ. The CDR3 spells CASSFQGTANTGELFF. The CDR3 DNA reads as TGCGCCAGCAGCTTTCAGGGGACCGCGAACACCGGGGAGCTGTTTTTT. The complete variable domain, with remaining parts taken from reference TRBV5-1 and TRBJ2-2, reads KAGVTQTPRYLIKTRGQQVTLSCSPISGHRSVSWYQQTPGQGLQFLFEYFSETQRNKGNFPGRFSGRQFSNSRSEMNVSTLELGDSALYLCASSFQGTANTGELFFGEGSRLTVL.

The chain is built from TRBV3-1 (or the pseudogene TRBV3-2) and TRBJ1-1; D is uncertain. The CDR3 covers 14 residues. Per germline, CDR1 LGHDT and CDR2 YNNKEL (reference sequence). With 4 bases removed from V and 4 bases from J, the gap between germline ends came to 13 bases. CDR3 region: CASSLPSSGTEAFF. For the CDR3, the DNA is TGTGCCAGCAGCCTCCCTTCTTCGGGCACTGAAGCTTTCTTT.

The chain links TRBV19 to TRBJ1-4; D is perhaps TRBD1 (5 bases). The CDR3 extends over 17 amino acids. Germline loops: CDR1 LNHDA, CDR2 SQIVND (reference sequence). V was shortened by 5 bases and J by 7 bases, with 23 bases between the two germline ends. CDR3 region: CASSDRQRRLSGEKLFF. The CDR3 DNA is TGTGCCAGTAGTGACAGACAGAGGCGCCTCTCTGGTGAAAAACTGTTTTTT.

The chain joins TRBV7-9 to TRBJ1-1; 8 bases match TRBD1. With 5 bases clipped from V and 4 bases from J, the junction kept 6 bases outside the gene matches. Germline-derived CDR1 and CDR2 are SEHNR and FQNEAQ (reference sequence). The CDR3 is 14 residues long. The CDR3 loop reads CASSRGQGGTEAFF. CDR3 DNA: TGTGCCAGCAGCCGAGGACAGGGAGGCACTGAAGCTTTCTTT.

This clone was recorded once. J is TRBJ1-3 and V is TRBV14; no reliable D call. Trimming removed 0 bases from V and 0 bases from J, with 18 bases in between. The CDR3 extends over 19 amino acids. The germline V gene encodes CDR1 SGHDN and CDR2 FVKESK. The CDR3 DNA is TGTGCCAGCAGCCAAGATGTCCCGAGGGCTTCTAGCTCTGGAAACACCATATATTTT. The encoded protein is CASSQDVPRASSSGNTIYF.

The CDR3 region is CASSFSGGTNEKLFF. CDR3 in DNA: TGTGCCAGCAGTTTCTCTGGGGGCACTAATGAAAAACTGTTTTTT. This chain uses TRBV28 with TRBJ1-4; maybe TRBD1 (6 bases). The CDR3 loop spans 15 amino acids. Germline V lookup: CDR1 MDHEN, CDR2 SYDVKM. The V end was cut by 3 bases, the J end by 2 bases, with 10 bases between. Looking up the rest from reference TRBV28 and TRBJ1-4 gives the full variable domain: DVKVTQSSRYLVKRTGEKVFLECVQDMDHENMFWYRQDPGLGLRLIYFSYDVKMKEKGDIPEGYSVSREKKERFSLILESASTNQTSMYLCASSFSGGTNEKLFFGSGTQLSVL.

The genes are TRBV5-1 and TRBJ2-5, with D tentatively TRBD1 (6 bases). V lost 5 bases and J 2 bases, leaving 13 bases between the germline ends. The CDR3 sequence is 14 residues long. CDR1 is SGHRS and CDR2 is YFSETQ in the germline V gene. The CDR3, as DNA: TGCGCCAGCAGTTCCGGGACACCTCAAGAGACCCAGTACTTC. Translation gives CASSSGTPQETQYF.

The V and J genes are TRBV7-6 and TRBJ2-3; D call uncertain. Deletions cut 1 base from V and 3 bases from J, with 11 bases between. The CDR3 loop spans 15 amino acids. Per the germline V gene, CDR1 is SGHVS and CDR2 is FNYEAQ. CDR3 sequence: CASSLDLSPTDTQYF. In DNA, the CDR3 is TGTGCCAGCAGCTTAGACCTAAGCCCTACAGATACGCAGTATTTT.

The chain uses TRBV3-1 (or the pseudogene TRBV3-2) and TRBJ1-1; 8 nucleotides align to TRBD1. Germline CDR1 and CDR2: LGHDT and YNNKEL (reference sequence). There are 12 residues in the CDR3. The V gene end was trimmed by 2 bases and the J gene end by 11 bases; junction bases not matched to a gene: 4. The DNA for the CDR3 is TGTGCCAGCAGCCAAACACAGGGGGGGGCTTTCTTT. Translating gives CASSQTQGGAFF.

This clone has only one observation. The chain recombines TRBV2 with TRBJ2-7; TRBD2 might be the D (6 bases). Trimming took off 7 bases at V and 5 bases at J, with 15 bases between the two ends. This CDR3 comprises 13 residues. Germline V gene lookup returns CDR1 SNHLY and CDR2 FYNNEI. The CDR3, as DNA: TGTGCCAGCACTCCCCCGGGGGTCAACGAGCAGTACTTC. Translated, it gives CASTPPGVNEQYF.

The genes are TRBV25-1 and TRBJ1-2; TRBD1 matches 8 bases. This CDR3 spans 16 amino acids. CDR1 and CDR2 from the germline V gene are MGHDK and SYGVNS. V dropped 4 bases and J dropped 3; count of bases not matched to a gene: 10. The CDR3 reads CASSGHGTGYYYGYTF. The CDR3 bases are TGTGCCAGCAGTGGACATGGGACAGGCTATTACTATGGCTACACCTTC.

V is TRBV9 and J is TRBJ2-1, with 7 bases aligning to TRBD1. Trimming took 0 bases from V and 4 from J; bases not matched to a gene: 4. CDR3 length equals 15 residues. CDR1 is SGDLS and CDR2 is YYNGEE in the germline V gene. CDR3 sequence (DNA): TGTGCCAGCAGCGTAGAACAGGGGCCTTACAATGAGCAGTTCTTC. Translating it yields CASSVEQGPYNEQFF.

V usage is TRBV2 and J usage is TRBJ1-2; D is unresolved. Between the trimmed V and J ends, which lost 0 bases and 0 bases, there was a span of 8 bases. CDR3 length equals 15 residues. CDR1 is SNHLY, CDR2 FYNNEI, per germline. The CDR3 DNA reads TGTGCCAGCAGTGAAGCGCGAGAGCCTAACTATGGCTACACCTTC. This gives the protein CASSEAREPNYGYTF.

The V and J genes are TRBV30 and TRBJ1-6; D possibly corresponds to TRBD1 (6 bases). V lost 5 bases to trimming and J lost 10 bases, with 27 bases between them. From germline, CDR1 is GTSNPN and CDR2 SVGIG (reference sequence). The CDR3 loop spans 17 amino acids. The CDR3 loop reads CAWSLITGTPGRSPLHF. CDR3 sequence (DNA): TGTGCCTGGTCTTTGATCACCGGGACACCCGGGAGGTCACCCCTCCACTTT. Combining the CDR3 with reference TRBV30 and TRBJ1-6 gives the whole variable domain SQTIHQWPATLVQPVGSPLSLECTVEGTSNPNLYWYRQAAGRGLQLLFYSVGIGQISSEVPQNLSASRPQDRQFILSSKKLLLSDSGFYLCAWSLITGTPGRSPLHFGNGTRLTVT.

The chain uses TRBV6-2 or TRBV6-3 and TRBJ2-3, with no clear D. Germline V gene data show CDR1 as MNHEY and CDR2 as SVGEGT. V was pared by 0 bases and J by 10 bases, with 14 bases between. The CDR3 is 14 amino acids. CDR3 in amino acids: CASSYSSQPRSQYF. As DNA, the CDR3 is TGTGCCAGCAGTTACTCGAGCCAGCCGAGGTCGCAGTATTTT.

V usage is TRBV25-1 and J usage is TRBJ1-6; unclear D gene. V was pared by 6 bases and J by 0 bases, with 6 bases between. This CDR3 is built from 14 residues. CDR1 is MGHDK and CDR2 is SYGVNS in the germline V gene. The CDR3 region is CASSLGSYNSPLHF. The CDR3 DNA is TGTGCCAGCAGCCTAGGCTCCTATAATTCACCCCTCCACTTT. The full variable domain, with the rest looked up from reference TRBV25-1 and TRBJ1-6, is EADIYQTPRYLVIGTGKKITLECSQTMGHDKMYWYQQDPGMELHLIHYSYGVNSTEKGDLSSESTVSRIRTEHFPLTLESARPSHTSQYLCASSLGSYNSPLHFGNGTRLTVT.

This clone was counted a single time. The chain joins TRBV13 to TRBJ2-7, with D possibly TRBD1 on 6 matching bases. CDR3 length equals 14 residues. V lost 0 bases, J lost 5 bases, and 11 bases lay in between. Germline lookup yields CDR1 PRHDT and CDR2 FYEKMQ (reference sequence). The CDR3 region has the DNA TGTGCCAGCAGCTTAGGCCTAGGGGGAAACGAGCAGTACTTC. It translates to CASSLGLGGNEQYF.